The rows below give T cell receptor beta chains drawn from one sample of a study of persistence of HIV-infected CD4 T cells. The antigens these receptors bind are not known. The repertoire was sequenced with immunoSEQ multiplex PCR; TCRdb's copy has only in-frame clones and lacks some. The repertoire consists of around 47,000 clones, with roughly nine tenths occurring once and the leading ten covering less than 2%. The material was CD4+ T cells sorted from PBMCs after approximately 20-hour stimulation, obtained from a patient who received antiretroviral therapy. The receptors come from an adult man with HIV who was CMV-seropositive. CDR3s include the opening cysteine and the closing phenylalanine or tryptophan. D genes are given only for firm matches.

J gene	D gene	V gene	CDR3 protein	CDR3 DNA
TRBJ1-3	TRBD1	TRBV9	CASSDRVISGNTIYF	TGTGCCAGCTCGGACAGGGTCATTTCCGGAAACACCATATATTTT
TRBJ1-5	.	TRBV28	CASSLISRYSNQPQHF	TGTGCCAGCAGTTTAATCTCCCGTTATAGCAATCAGCCCCAGCATTTT
TRBJ1-3	TRBD1	TRBV28	CASTLTGALRTLSGNTIYF	TGTGCCAGCACTTTGACAGGGGCTCTCCGTACTCTCTCTGGAAACACCATATATTTT
TRBJ1-1	TRBD1	TRBV29-1	CSVLTGDTEAFF	TGCAGCGTGCTGACAGGGGATACTGAAGCTTTCTTT
TRBJ1-6	.	TRBV21-1	CASSKVAGKDSPLHF	TGTGCCAGCAGCAAAGTGGCGGGGAAGGATTCACCCCTCCACTTT
TRBJ2-1	TRBD2	TRBV7-2	CASTPASGGSYNEQFF	TGTGCCAGCACCCCCGCTAGCGGGGGCTCCTACAATGAGCAGTTCTTC
TRBJ2-1	TRBD2	TRBV13	CASSLGLAGYNEQFF	TGTGCCAGCAGCTTAGGACTAGCGGGTTACAATGAGCAGTTCTTC
TRBJ2-1	.	TRBV24-1	CATSDYTTNYNEQFF	TGTGCCACCAGTGATTACACGACGAACTACAATGAGCAGTTCTTC
TRBJ2-7	.	TRBV6-5	CAKTGDPWEQYF	TGTGCCAAGACTGGGGACCCTTGGGAGCAGTACTTC
TRBJ2-7	.	TRBV18	CASSPPSLSSYEQYF	TGTGCCAGCTCACCACCCTCGCTGTCCTCCTACGAGCAGTACTTC
TRBJ2-2	.	TRBV6-6	CASRSDATTGELFF	TGTGCCAGCAGAAGCGACGCAACCACCGGGGAGCTGTTTTTT
TRBJ1-1	TRBD1	TRBV6-4	CASNPQGKNTEAFF	TGTGCCAGCAATCCACAGGGGAAAAACACTGAAGCTTTCTTT
TRBJ2-2	TRBD1	TRBV28	CASGTGSTGELFF	TGTGCCAGCGGGACAGGATCCACCGGGGAGCTGTTTTTT
TRBJ2-5	TRBD1	TRBV6-5	CASSNRGETQYF	TGTGCCAGCAGCAACAGGGGAGAGACCCAGTACTTC
TRBJ2-5	TRBD1	TRBV6-5	CASSTNRGWGETQYF	TGTGCCAGCAGTACCAACAGGGGGTGGGGAGAGACCCAGTACTTC
TRBJ1-1	.	TRBV7-9	CAGGVSTEAFF	TGTGCCGGGGGGGTGTCCACTGAAGCTTTCTTT
TRBJ2-7	TRBD1	TRBV11-1	CASSPSEGQGTYEQYF	TGTGCCAGCAGCCCGAGCGAGGGACAGGGAACCTACGAGCAGTACTTC
TRBJ2-1	.	TRBV5-4	CASSLGMNEQFF	TGTGCCAGCAGCTTGGGAATGAATGAGCAGTTCTTC
TRBJ2-7	TRBD1	TRBV28	CASRPPGQGTYEQYF	TGTGCCAGCAGACCACCTGGACAGGGGACCTACGAGCAGTACTTC
TRBJ2-1	.	TRBV5-5	CASSSYAYSGDEQFF	TGTGCCAGCAGCTCCTACGCGTATTCAGGGGATGAGCAGTTCTTC
TRBJ2-7	.	TRBV10-1	CASSRGSAEQYF	TGCGCCAGCAGCAGGGGTTCTGCCGAGCAGTACTTC
TRBJ1-5	TRBD1	TRBV6-5	CASGPYGQANQPQHF	TGTGCCAGCGGCCCTTACGGACAGGCGAATCAGCCCCAGCATTTT
TRBJ1-1	TRBD1	TRBV19	CASSMWAGGPNTEAFF	TGTGCCAGTAGTATGTGGGCAGGGGGCCCCAACACTGAAGCTTTCTTT